Described below is a single T cell receptor (beta chain) sequence and its context. Its antigen is unknown. The source of the sample is a study of chemoradiotherapy in HPV16-positive cancers. Study-level information: Candidate HPV-specific clones and shared TCR motifs came from a couple of HPV16-positive patients. Whole-study findings and limits: Non-HPV-specific T cells did not expand in tumors during treatment, whereas candidate HPV-specific clones and E7-related motifs did.

TCRdb's table, derived via immunoSEQ multiplex PCR, lists solely in-frame clones and lacks some. The sample lists thousands of clones, over 70% seen once, with 12% to 15% in the top ten. Trimming removed 6 bases at V and 0 bases at J, with 12 bases between. CDR3 length equals 15 residues. Germline CDR1 LNHDA, CDR2 SQIVND (reference sequence). The material sequenced was tumor tissue, taken from a patient who underwent chemoradiotherapy. This sequence originates from a human donor with HPV-associated anogenital cancer. This chain uses TRBV19 with TRBJ2-1, with D possibly TRBD2 on 6 matching bases. In DNA, the CDR3 is TGTGCCAGTAGGATCGGGGGTAGCTCCTACAATGAGCAGTTCTTC. Protein product: CASRIGGSSYNEQFF.